The clone carrying this TCR beta chain was counted only a few times. It was uncontrolled infection, other autoimmune disease, pregnancy or lactation that excluded patients. The entry originates in a study of T cells in Graves' hyperthyroidism and ophthalmopathy. The CDR3 is 14 amino acids. Looked up from germline, CDR1 is MGHDK and CDR2 is SYGVNS. Trimming left V 5 bases short and J 5 bases short, with 15 bases between. Researchers took RNA transcripts and amplified the TCR beta CDR3 regions from them. In the first-round RT-PCR of the TCR CDR3, the HTBI primer set was used. TCRdb passed the multiplex PCR reads through MiXCR, listing each CDR3 protein once. The profile shows over 200,000 distinct CDR3 sequences, roughly 18% of them singletons.

The receptor comes from a man in his forties or fifties with Graves' hyperthyroidism. This chain links TRBV25-1 with TRBJ1-2; D is unclear. Sequencing was performed on blood. CDR3 amino acids: CASSQRPERYGYTF. CDR3 sequence (DNA): TGTGCCAGCAGTCAACGGCCGGAAAGATATGGCTACACCTTC.